This T cell receptor beta chain is drawn from a study of shared clonotypes between healthy human individuals. Study results and limitations: It was observed that roughly 5.5% of naive CD4 clonotypes were shared across several donors. Richness estimates generally favored naive over memory subsets.

CD45RO+ cells joined CCR7-negative CD45RA+ TemRA cells to form CD8 memory. Points on this clone: The antigen is undetermined.

Libraries were prepared by immunoSEQ multiplex PCR; TCRdb keeps only in-frame clonotypes and omits some of them. Seen here are about 380,000 clones, 95% to 97% observed once, and the top ten hold around 0.32%. Trimming shortened V by 4 bases and J by 4 bases, and 7 bases separated the two germline ends. The CDR3 has 13 amino acids. The origin of this receptor is a man between 25 and 39 years old in good health. The rearrangement links TRBV23-1 to TRBJ1-4; D unclear. TRBV23-1 is an ORF, with its function uncertain. The sequencing input was memory CD8+ T cells sorted from blood. Subset specified: CD45RO+ cells pooled with CCR7-negative TemRA cells. The DNA of the CDR3 is TGCGCCAGCAGTCGTGCCTGTAATGAAAAACTGTTTTTT. Its translation is CASSRACNEKLFF.